The 6 T cell receptor beta chains in this list originate from one sample, sequenced in a study of neurological immune-mediated disorders. TCRdb itself ran the 5' RACE reads through MiXCR, one entry per CDR3 protein. The sample lists about 70,000 distinct CDR3 sequences; 2.5% to 3.5% were seen once. The material sequenced was PBMCs. The receptors shown here come from a woman in her forties or fifties with multiple sclerosis.

The table lists this clonotype with many counts. The chain joins TRBV29-1 to TRBJ2-5; D might be TRBD1 or TRBD2, each matching 7 bases. The germline gives CDR1 SQVTM, CDR2 ANQGSEA. V shed 7 bases and J shed 1 base, with 16 bases lying between them. The CDR3 is 14 residues long. The CDR3 loop is CSGNRGGGQETQYF. In DNA, the CDR3 is TGCAGCGGGAACAGGGGAGGGGGCCAAGAGACCCAGTACTTC. Using reference TRBV29-1 and TRBJ2-5 for the parts outside the CDR3, the full variable domain is SAVISQKPSRDICQRGTSLTIQCQVDSQVTMMFWYRQQPGQSLTLIATANQGSEATYESGFVIDKFPISRPNLTFSTLTVSNMSPEDSSIYLCSGNRGGGQETQYFGPGTRLLVL.

Many counts were recorded for this clonotype. This chain links TRBV5-1 with TRBJ1-3; D is uncertain. The CDR3 length is 16 residues. CDR1 is SGHRS and CDR2 is YFSETQ in the germline V gene. V was cut by 0 bases and J by 4 bases, with 14 bases left in between. CDR3 nucleotide sequence: TGCGCCAGCAGCTTGGGAACGGACCCTCGCGGAAACACCATATATTTT. It translates to CASSLGTDPRGNTIYF.

The table lists this clonotype with many counts. The gene calls are TRBV4-3 and TRBJ2-2; TRBD2 matches at 9 bases. The CDR3 sequence is 18 residues long. The ends lost 0 bases at V and 6 bases at J; junction bases unmatched: 11. Looked up from germline, CDR1 is LGHNA and CDR2 is YSLEER. CDR3: CASSQDPPSGAESGELFF. The DNA of the CDR3 is TGCGCCAGCAGCCAAGATCCCCCTAGCGGGGCGGAATCCGGGGAGCTGTTTTTT.

This clonotype was counted a few times. At one boundary the junction diverges from the germline segment, which might be a read error. The V and J genes are TRBV6-6 and TRBJ2-3, with D perhaps matching TRBD2 (5 bases). CDR1 is MNHNY, CDR2 SVGAGI, per germline (reference sequence). The length of the CDR3 is 12 residues. For the CDR3, the DNA is TGTGACAGCAGCACTAGAACAGATACGCAGTATTTT. It yields the protein CDSSTRTDTQYF.

This clonotype appeared many times. The rearrangement links TRBV20-1 to TRBJ2-3; D gene unclear. Germline CDR1 is DFQATT and CDR2 is SNEGSKA (reference sequence). V was clipped by 6 bases and J by 6 bases, with 10 bases between them. CDR3 size: 11 residues. The DNA of the CDR3 is TGCAGTGCGCCTCTGGGGGATACGCAGTATTTT. Its translation: CSAPLGDTQYF.

The table lists this clonotype with many counts. V gene TRBV5-6 combines with J gene TRBJ2-7, with TRBD2 matching over 7 bases. The CDR3 is 14 residues long. The V gene's germline CDR1 is SGHDT and CDR2 YYEEEE. V dropped 0 bases and J dropped 3; count of bases not matched to a gene: 3. In DNA, the CDR3 is TGTGCCAGCAGCTTGGAACGGGAGGTCTACGAGCAGTACTTC. Translating gives CASSLEREVYEQYF.